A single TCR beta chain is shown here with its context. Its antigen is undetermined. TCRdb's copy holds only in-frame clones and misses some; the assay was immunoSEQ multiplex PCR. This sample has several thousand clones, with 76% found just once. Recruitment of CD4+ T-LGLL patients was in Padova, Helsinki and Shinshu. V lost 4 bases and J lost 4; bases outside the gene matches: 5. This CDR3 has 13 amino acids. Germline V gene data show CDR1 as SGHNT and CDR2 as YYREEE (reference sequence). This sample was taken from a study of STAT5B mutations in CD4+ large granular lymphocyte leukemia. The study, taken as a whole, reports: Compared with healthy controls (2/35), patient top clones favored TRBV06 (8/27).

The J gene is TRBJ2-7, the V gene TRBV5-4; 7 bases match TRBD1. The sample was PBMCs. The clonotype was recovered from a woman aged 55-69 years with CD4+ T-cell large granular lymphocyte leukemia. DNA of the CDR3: TGTGCCAGCAGCCGCGACAGGGAGTACGAGCAGTACTTC. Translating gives CASSRDREYEQYF.